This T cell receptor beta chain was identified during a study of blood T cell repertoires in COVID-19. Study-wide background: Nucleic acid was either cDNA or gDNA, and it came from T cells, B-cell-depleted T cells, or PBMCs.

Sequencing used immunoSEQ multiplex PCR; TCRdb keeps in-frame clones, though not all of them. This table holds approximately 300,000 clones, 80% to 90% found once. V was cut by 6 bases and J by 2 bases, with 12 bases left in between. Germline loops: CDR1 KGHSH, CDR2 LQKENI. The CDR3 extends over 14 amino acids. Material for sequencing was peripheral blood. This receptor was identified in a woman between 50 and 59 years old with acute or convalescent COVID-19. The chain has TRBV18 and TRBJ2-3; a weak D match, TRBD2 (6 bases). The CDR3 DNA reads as TGTGCCAGCTCGCGACTGGGACTCACAGATACGCAGTATTTT. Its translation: CASSRLGLTDTQYF.